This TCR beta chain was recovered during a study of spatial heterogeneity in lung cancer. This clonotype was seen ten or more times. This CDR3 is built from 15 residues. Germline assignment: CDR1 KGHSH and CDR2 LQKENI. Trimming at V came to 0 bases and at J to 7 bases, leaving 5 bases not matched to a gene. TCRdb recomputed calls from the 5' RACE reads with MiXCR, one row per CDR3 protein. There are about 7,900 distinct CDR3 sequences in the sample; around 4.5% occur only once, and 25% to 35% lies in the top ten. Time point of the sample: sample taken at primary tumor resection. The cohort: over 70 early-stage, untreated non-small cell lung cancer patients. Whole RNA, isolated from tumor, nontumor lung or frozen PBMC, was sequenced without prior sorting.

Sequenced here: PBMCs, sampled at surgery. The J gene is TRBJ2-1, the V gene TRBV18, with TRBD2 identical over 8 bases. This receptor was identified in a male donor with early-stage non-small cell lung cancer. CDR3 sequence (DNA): TGTGCCAGCTCACCACCCGCGGGAGGTGCGAATGAGCAGTTCTTC. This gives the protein CASSPPAGGANEQFF.